The subject of this entry is one T cell receptor beta chain. No antigen is known for it. The PCR made use of 60 Vbeta and 13 Jbeta primers. TCRdb keeps only in-frame clones here, not all; method: immunoSEQ multiplex PCR. The top ten clones hold just over 2% of a sample with over 100,000 clones, just under 75% of them seen once. The record originates from a study of cytomegalovirus exposure and HLA in healthy donors. Overall study context: A data release that came early held roughly 85 million unique TCRs from HLA-typed donors.

Study conclusions and caveats: The classifier reportedly diagnosed cytomegalovirus status with high sensitivity and specificity. Analyzed later, most CMV-associated TCR beta chains appeared HLA-restricted.

The CDR3 has 13 residues. The trim removed 0 bases at V and 5 bases at J, leaving 0 bases unmatched. The V gene's germline CDR1 is LGHNA and CDR2 YNFKEQ. Healthy bone marrow donors made up the cohort. The sequenced sample consisted of PBMCs. V is TRBV4-2 and J is TRBJ2-5, with TRBD1 matching 7 bases. The source is a human donor in good health. In nucleotides, the CDR3 is TGTGCCAGCAGCCAAGACAGGGGGGAGACCCAGTACTTC. It encodes CASSQDRGETQYF.